The TCR beta chain described here comes from a study of OX40 agonist ivuxolimab in advanced cancers. Turning to the study itself: Averaging 60 years in age, with a range of about 20 to 90, the cohort was approximately 83% male. Study-level results: The specificity for antigen of the expanded peripheral T cells was not determined. More expanded clones were seen, on average, in CD8+ T cells than in CD4+.

In regard to this clone: Its target is not known.

Clones were sequenced by immunoSEQ multiplex PCR, and TCRdb holds only the in-frame ones, with some missing. The table shows tens of thousands of clones, with roughly 91% occurring only once. CDR3 length equals 16 residues. V lost 9 bases, J lost 3 bases, and 16 bases stayed unmatched. Germline V gene data show CDR1 as SGHRS and CDR2 as YFSETQ. A history of autoimmune disease or systemic immunosuppression excluded patients. This TCR came from an adult with an advanced solid tumor such as melanoma, head and neck, liver or kidney cancer. The chain couples TRBV5-1 to TRBJ2-7; 9 nucleotides line up with TRBD1. The specimen comprised CD4+ or CD8+ T cells sorted from blood, sampled in a trial of the OX40 agonist ivuxolimab. CDR3 nucleotides: TGCGCCACCCAGCCGATAATCCGACAGGGGGGCTACGAGCAGTACTTC. This codes for CATQPIIRQGGYEQYF.